Listed below are T cell receptor beta chains from one sample, sequenced in a study of regulatory T cells in long-lasting Graves disease. TCRdb analysed the multiplex PCR reads with MiXCR anew, one entry per CDR3 protein. This table holds approximately 290,000 distinct CDR3 sequences, 20% to 25% found once. The sequenced sample was peripheral blood mononuclear cells (PBMCs), obtained when the disease was refractory, from a patient treated with antithyroid drugs. The receptor set was obtained from a female donor with Graves disease. CDR3s include the opening cysteine and the closing phenylalanine or tryptophan. The D gene is left open where the match is weak. A clone size is listed for some rows: how often the clone was seen (once, few, many), or a class if it is expanded.

J	size	D	V	DNA	CDR3
TRBJ1-5	-	-	TRBV20-1	TGCAGTGCTAGAGACCAGGAGGGCCAGCCCCAGCATTTT	CSARDQEGQPQHF
TRBJ1-2	-	-	TRBV4-1	TGCGCCAGCAGCCATTCAGCGACACCGTACCTTTTTAACTATGGCTACACCTTC	CASSHSATPYLFNYGYTF
TRBJ1-2	many	-	TRBV28	TGTGCCAGCAGTTTACCGCAGGGATGGGAGTATGGCTACACCTTC	CASSLPQGWEYGYTF
TRBJ2-5	-	TRBD2	TRBV10-3	TGTGCCATCAGTGGGGCGACGGCTAGCGGGGGACCCCAAGAGACCCAGTACTTC	CAISGATASGGPQETQYF
TRBJ2-2	few	-	TRBV7-9	TGTGCCAGCAGCTTAGGTGTTTGGTCTGGGAACACCGGGGAGCTGTTTTTT	CASSLGVWSGNTGELFF
TRBJ2-2	few	TRBD1	TRBV19	TGTGCCAGTAGTATAGTCGCCGGGACAGAGAACACCGGGGAGCTGTTTTTT	CASSIVAGTENTGELFF
TRBJ1-5	-	-	TRBV3-1	TGTGCCAGCAGCCAAGATTCGGCGAATCAGCCCCAGCATTTT	CASSQDSANQPQHF
TRBJ2-7	-	TRBD2	TRBV4-3	TGCGCCAGCAGCCAAGATCATAGCGGGAGGGTCGAGCAGTACTTC	CASSQDHSGRVEQYF
TRBJ2-7	many	-	TRBV6-5	TGTGCCAGCAGTTACCAGAGGGGGGACCACGAGCAGTACTTC	CASSYQRGDHEQYF
TRBJ1-5	few	-	TRBV18	TGTGCCAGCTCACCCGAGGGAGGTCTAAATCAGCCCCAGCATTTT	CASSPEGGLNQPQHF